This TCR beta chain stems from a study of Graves' ophthalmopathy and Graves' hyperthyroidism. Other autoimmune diseases, uncontrolled infections, pregnancy or lactation led to the exclusion of patients. Amplification targeted the TCR beta CDR3 regions, with RNA transcripts as the source material. The workflow started with a first-round RT-PCR run with HTBI primers and then moved on to a second-round multiplex PCR. TCRdb re-analysed the multiplex PCR reads in MiXCR, keeping a single row per CDR3 protein. The data show roughly 1.1 million distinct CDR3 sequences, about 35% seen once. The CDR3 consists of 12 residues. The germline CDR1 and CDR2 sequences are DFQATT and SNEGSKA (reference sequence). On this clonotype: Its target is unknown. A much larger clone lies a single base off, so this may be a read error.

Study-wide results and caveats: Sensitivity of around 86% and specificity of around 80% were achieved when a 13-signature model separated ophthalmopathy from stable hyperthyroidism.

The sample comprised peripheral blood or thyroid tissue (not recorded which). The chain is built from TRBV20-1 and TRBJ2-7; D gene ambiguous. The receptor comes from an adult man with Graves' hyperthyroidism. The CDR3 loop is CSARRPAYEQHF. The CDR3 region has the DNA TGCAGTGCTAGACGTCCCGCCTACGAGCAGCACTTC.